These T cell receptor beta chains were read from a single sample in a study of blood T cell repertoires in COVID-19. This table comes from immunoSEQ multiplex PCR, and its TCRdb copy is limited to in-frame clones, with some not included. The sample shows about 97,000 clones, over 80% of them seen only once. The sequenced sample was peripheral blood. These receptors all come from a man aged 45-65 years with active COVID-19. Both conserved end residues are part of each CDR3. The D gene is left open where the match is weak. The size of a clone is reported for some rows only, either as once, few or many, or as a class for expanded clones.

V gene,J gene,D gene,clone size,CDR3 DNA,CDR3 protein
TRBV6-2/TRBV6-3,TRBJ1-1,NA,NA,TGTGCCAGCAGTTACCTGGACAGGAACACTGAAGCTTTCTTT,CASSYLDRNTEAFF
TRBV7-8,TRBJ2-1,NA,few,TGTGCCAGCAGTCAACCGACTAGAGATGAGCAGTTCTTC,CASSQPTRDEQFF
TRBV19,TRBJ2-1,NA,NA,TGTGCCAGTAGTACTTTTGACTACTACAATGAGCAGTTCTTC,CASSTFDYYNEQFF
TRBV4-1,TRBJ1-4,NA,NA,TGCGCCAGCAGCCAGACGCGGGGACCGGGGGGAAAACTGTTTTTT,CASSQTRGPGGKLFF
TRBV11-2,TRBJ2-7,NA,NA,TGTGCCAGCAGCTTGGGGGGTGCTGCCGAGCAGTACTTC,CASSLGGAAEQYF
TRBV7-2,TRBJ1-5,TRBD1,NA,TGTGCCAGCAGTTACGACAGGGCCGACCATCAGCCCCAGCATTTT,CASSYDRADHQPQHF
TRBV7-9,TRBJ2-1,NA,NA,TGTGCCAGCAATTCGCCAAGGGGCCTCAGCATAGATGAGCAGTTCTTC,CASNSPRGLSIDEQFF
TRBV9,TRBJ2-1,TRBD2,NA,TGTGCCAGCAGCGTAGGGACTAGCGGCTACAATGAGCAGTTCTTC,CASSVGTSGYNEQFF
TRBV5-6,TRBJ2-3,NA,NA,TGTGCCAGCAGCCTAAGGGGTCCTAGCACAGATACGCAGTATTTT,CASSLRGPSTDTQYF
TRBV10-3,TRBJ2-1,TRBD2,once,TGTGCCATCAGTGATACGGGACTAGCGGGAGAGGAGCAGTTCTTC,CAISDTGLAGEEQFF
TRBV19,TRBJ1-5,NA,NA,TGTGCCAGTAGTATTAGCAGGGGATATAGCAATCAGCCCCAGCATTTT,CASSISRGYSNQPQHF
TRBV18,TRBJ1-1,NA,NA,TGTGCCAGCTCGAGGATGAACACTGAAGCTTTCTTT,CASSRMNTEAFF
TRBV4-1,TRBJ1-2,NA,once,TGCGCCAGCAGCCAAGCGGGGCCAAAAGGGGGACGAGGTGGCTACACCTTC,CASSQAGPKGGRGGYTF
TRBV3-1/TRBV3-2,TRBJ2-1,TRBD2,once,TGTGCCAGCAGCCAAGGGCAGCGGGAGGGCCTTGGGCAGTTCTTC,CASSQGQREGLGQFF
TRBV6-1,TRBJ2-5,NA,NA,TGTGCCAGCAGTGAAAATCCGTCTATCCAAGAGACCCAGTACTTC,CASSENPSIQETQYF
TRBV7-9,TRBJ1-2,NA,once,TGTGCCAGCAGCTTAGGACAGAACTATGGCTACACCTTC,CASSLGQNYGYTF
TRBV20-1,TRBJ2-7,NA,NA,TGCAGTGCTAGAGTGTTGCGCGAGCAGTACTTC,CSARVLREQYF
TRBV28,TRBJ1-6,TRBD1,NA,TGTGCCAGCAGGCAGGGACAGCAAAATTCACCCCTCCACTTT,CASRQGQQNSPLHF
TRBV20-1,TRBJ1-1,TRBD1,NA,TGCAGTGTTAGACAGGGGGCTGAAGCTTTCTTT,CSVRQGAEAFF
TRBV6-5,TRBJ2-7,NA,once,TGTGCCAGCAGTTACGAGGGCGGGGCCGGCTACGAGCAGTACTTC,CASSYEGGAGYEQYF
TRBV23-1,TRBJ1-2,NA,NA,TGCGCCAGCAGATACAGGGTGGGCTATGGCTACACCTTC,CASRYRVGYGYTF
TRBV5-6,TRBJ2-3,TRBD1,NA,TGTGCCAGCACCCGAGCCGGGACAGGGGGAAATACGCAGTATTTT,CASTRAGTGGNTQYF
TRBV15,TRBJ2-6,TRBD2,NA,TGTGCCACCAGCGGGACTAGCGGGTTCGGGGCCAACGTCCTGACTTTC,CATSGTSGFGANVLTF
TRBV20-1,TRBJ1-5,NA,NA,TGCAGTGCTAGTCTCCAGCCCCAGCATTTT,CSASLQPQHF
TRBV6-1,TRBJ1-4,TRBD1,NA,TGTGCCAGCAGTGAAGGAGCAGGGGGGTGGGAAAAACTGTTTTTT,CASSEGAGGWEKLFF